This TCR beta chain was identified in a study of blood T cell repertoires in COVID-19. Study details: Sites in the United States, Italy and Spain provided acute and convalescent COVID-19 samples. The analysed material was cDNA or gDNA that came from T cells, B-cell-depleted T cells, or PBMCs.

Original processing methods: Reference gene primers were amplified, and this amplification served to estimate nucleated cell counts. Profiled with immunoSEQ multiplex PCR; TCRdb holds only in-frame clones, not every one. V and J calls plus clone size are reproduced from that table; the DNA served to infer D and trimming. The sample contains around 100,000 clones, around nine tenths of which appear only once. CDR1 is SSHAT and CDR2 is FNYEAQ in the germline V gene (reference sequence). CDR3 length: 15 amino acids. As concerns this clone: One junction end does not reproduce the germline sequence, and a read error may be involved.

The clonotype comes from a human donor in a cohort sampled during active COVID-19. Sequencing input: peripheral blood. The chain combines TRBV7-7 with TRBJ2-1, with TRBD1 as a possible D gene (5 bases). CDR3 region: CASSLGDSSYNEQFF. CDR3 DNA: TGTGCTAGCAGCTTAGGAGACAGTTCCTACAATGAGCAGTTCTTC.